This T cell receptor beta chain was retrieved from a study of T cells in Graves' hyperthyroidism and ophthalmopathy. General study results and limits: Ophthalmopathy and stable hyperthyroidism were separated by a 13 V-J model.

Pregnant or lactating patients were excluded, as were those with uncontrolled infection or other autoimmune disease. Blood was obtained at the first hyperthyroidism diagnosis, which preceded any ophthalmopathy symptoms. Amplification targeted TCR beta CDR3 regions from RNA transcripts. The TCR CDR3 first-round RT-PCR relied on the HTBI primer set. TCRdb reanalysed the multiplex PCR reads using MiXCR and keeps one entry per CDR3 protein. The table lists more than 300,000 distinct CDR3 sequences, about a sixth of them singletons, with around a third in the top ten. With regard to this clonotype: Its antigen is as yet unknown.

This CDR3 spans 14 amino acids. Deletions cut 5 bases from V and 6 bases from J, with 16 bases between. Germline-derived CDR1 and CDR2 are SEHNR and FQNEAQ (reference sequence). The chain combines TRBV7-9 with TRBJ1-1, with D maybe TRBD1 (6 bases). Source material: blood. This TCR derives from a woman aged 30 to 39 with Graves' hyperthyroidism that later progressed to Graves' ophthalmopathy. The CDR3 loop reads CASSRLDGQPEAFF. CDR3 DNA: TGTGCCAGCAGCCGTCTCGACGGACAGCCTGAAGCTTTCTTT.